Below, 4 T cell receptor beta chains from the same sample are listed, as sequenced in a study of neurological immune-mediated disorders. Time point described: technical triplicate 3. TCRdb passed the 5' RACE reads through MiXCR, listing each CDR3 protein once. The table lists some 48,000 distinct CDR3 sequences, roughly a fifth of them singletons. Sequencing was carried out using PBMCs. Receptor source: a man in his fifties or sixties with HTLV-1-associated myelopathy (HAM/TSP).

The sample holds many counts of this clonotype. The gene calls are TRBV29-1 and TRBJ2-7; unclear D gene. Trimming removed 6 bases from V and 3 bases from J, with 9 bases in between. The CDR3 contains 11 residues. In germline, CDR1 is SQVTM, CDR2 ANQGSEA. The CDR3: CSVEDVYEQYF. DNA for the CDR3: TGCAGCGTAGAGGATGTCTACGAGCAGTACTTC.

This clonotype was recorded many times. The CDR3 nucleotides read TGTGCCAGCAGTAATAGCGGGAGGTCCTCCTACGAGCAGTACTTC. Translating gives CASSNSGRSSYEQYF. V usage is TRBV6-5 and J usage is TRBJ2-7; TRBD2 matches 10 bases. Germline trimming cut 5 bases from V and 0 bases from J; bases unmatched to any gene: 4. The CDR3 sequence is 15 residues long. Germline CDR1 reads MNHEY; CDR2 reads SVGAGI.

Many counts were recorded for this clonotype. The chain couples TRBV18 to TRBJ2-7; TRBD2 might be the D (5 bases). CDR1 is KGHSH, CDR2 LQKENI, per germline. This CDR3 is built from 12 residues. V dropped 3 bases and J dropped 6 bases, with 9 bases sitting between them. CDR3 nucleotides: TGTGCCAGCTCACCCCAACTAGGCGAGCAGTACTTC. It yields the protein CASSPQLGEQYF.

At least ten counts were recorded for this clonotype. The J gene is TRBJ2-3, the V gene TRBV5-6; possibly TRBD1 for D (5 bases). CDR3 length equals 15 residues. Trimming pared 3 bases from V and 0 bases from J, leaving 11 bases between. Germline values: CDR1 SGHDT, CDR2 YYEEEE. The CDR3 sequence is CASSSDIRSTDTQYF. CDR3 nucleotide sequence: TGTGCCAGCAGCTCGGACATAAGAAGCACAGATACGCAGTATTTT. The variable domain in full, with the rest retrieved from reference TRBV5-6 and TRBJ2-3, is DAGVTQSPTHLIKTRGQQVTLRCSPKSGHDTVSWYQQALGQGPQFIFQYYEEEERQRGNFPDRFSGHQFPNYSSELNVNALLLGDSALYLCASSSDIRSTDTQYFGPGTRLTVL.